This T cell receptor (beta chain) is from a study of T-cell reconstitution after alpha-beta-depleted transplantation in children. Preparing the TCRbeta library involved the use of unique molecular identifiers. TCRdb analysed the PCR reads with MiXCR anew, one entry per CDR3 protein. The data hold hundreds of thousands of distinct CDR3 sequences, with around 15% observed a single time. Regarding this clonotype: An end of the junction does not agree with germline; a read error may underlie this.

This CDR3 is built from 13 residues. Germline CDR1 is ENHRY and CDR2 is SYGVKD. The J gene is TRBJ2-3, the V gene TRBV10-3, with 10 bases fitting TRBD2. The clonotype comes from a male patient aged 5 to 17 who had a stem cell transplant for acute lymphoblastic leukemia, so the T cells may come from the graft donor. The sample here was PBMCs, mostly from graft donor cells, taken 360 days after TCRalphabeta/CD19-depleted stem cell transplant. The CDR3 sequence is CAISGRSGDMQYF. Here the CDR3 DNA reads TGTGCCATTAGCGGGAGGAGTGGAGATATGCAGTATTTT.